This TCR beta chain was recovered during a study of PD-1 blockade in classical Hodgkin lymphoma. The study's findings and limits: Newly diagnosed patients were said to have less baseline TCR diversity than healthy donors did. Among the patients, those starting nivolumab under 1 year after ASCT were excluded.

The V segment lost 1 base and the J segment 0 bases; nucleotides outside the gene matches: 18. The CDR3 length is 20 residues. Germline CDR1 is LGHNA and CDR2 is YNFKEQ. Produced via immunoSEQ multiplex PCR; TCRdb's table is partial and in-frame only. The table lists roughly 30,000 clones, under 90% of them singletons. In regard to this clone: Its target is not known.

Sample time point: cycle 4 day 1 (C4D1), after five to seven weeks of nivolumab. Every patient relapsed after autologous stem cell transplantation, and brentuximab vedotin exposure varied. The study purified CD4+ T cells from thawed PBMCs using magnetic negative selection. Complete response, partial response or progressive disease was each patient's best response. This receptor was taken from a human donor with classical Hodgkin lymphoma. Sample: CD4+ T cells from blood, taken before the fourth cycle of nivolumab. The rearrangement joins TRBV4-2 to TRBJ2-7; 7 bases fit TRBD2. The CDR3 sequence is CASSQGKSGVGLALSYEQYF. Written as DNA, the CDR3 is TGTGCCAGCAGCCAAGGCAAAAGCGGGGTCGGGCTAGCCCTCTCCTACGAGCAGTACTTC.